Sequencing of this T cell receptor (beta chain) was carried out in a study of control samples from healthy donors and cancer patients. The germline CDR1 and CDR2 sequences are LNHDA and SQIVND (reference sequence). Trimming pared 6 bases from V and 0 bases from J, leaving 11 bases between. This CDR3 spans 14 amino acids. The method was immunoSEQ multiplex PCR; TCRdb's version includes in-frame clones alone and lacks a portion of them. The sample comprises roughly 130,000 clones, approximately 90% of which are singletons, and roughly 8.7% rests with the top ten. The rearrangement uses TRBV19 and TRBJ2-5; a possible D gene is TRBD1 (5 bases). Material: blood. This clonotype originated in a man aged 18-30 years in good health. The CDR3 here is CASRLGRDQETQYF. The CDR3 DNA reads as TGTGCCAGTAGATTGGGCAGGGACCAAGAGACCCAGTACTTC.